The clone carrying this TCR beta chain showed up just a few times. Its antigen is not identified. The PCR employed 60 Vbeta primers together with 13 Jbeta primers. The data were produced by immunoSEQ multiplex PCR, yet TCRdb's version contains in-frame clones alone and is incomplete. The sample yields about 110,000 clones, less than 70% seen once. As for the donors, each was a healthy bone marrow donor. The data originate from a study of cytomegalovirus exposure and HLA in healthy donors. Study context: Earlier, 110 million or so unique TCR beta sequences were recovered from around 200 million T cells by an analysis.

CDR3 size: 14 residues. The germline V and J ends were trimmed by 7 bases and 6 bases, with 16 bases remaining between them. Germline V gene data show CDR1 as MDHEN and CDR2 as SYDVKM. Findings and caveats of the study: Donors belonging to an Asian-associated ancestry cluster reportedly showed fewer N-insertions in productive TCRs than the roughly 700-donor mean, according to what a later analysis found.

This rearrangement joins TRBV28 to TRBJ1-3, with D perhaps TRBD1 (6 bases). This TCR derives from a young woman in good health and CMV-seronegative. Sequencing was performed on PBMCs. CDR3 region: CASTPSQGQNTIYF. The CDR3 nucleotides are TGTGCCAGCACCCCATCGCAGGGACAAAACACCATATATTTT.